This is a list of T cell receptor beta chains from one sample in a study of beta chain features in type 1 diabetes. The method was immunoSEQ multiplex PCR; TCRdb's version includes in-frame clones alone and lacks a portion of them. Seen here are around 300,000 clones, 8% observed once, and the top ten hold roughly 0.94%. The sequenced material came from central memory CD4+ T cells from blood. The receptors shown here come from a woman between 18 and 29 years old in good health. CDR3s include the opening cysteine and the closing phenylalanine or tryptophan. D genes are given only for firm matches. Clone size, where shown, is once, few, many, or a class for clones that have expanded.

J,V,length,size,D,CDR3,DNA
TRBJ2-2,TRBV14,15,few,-,CASSQWGAVAGELFF,TGTGCCAGCAGCCAATGGGGCGCGGTCGCCGGGGAGCTGTTTTTT
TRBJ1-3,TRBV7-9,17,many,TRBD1,CASSLNFGTGTGNTIYF,TGTGCCAGCAGCTTAAACTTTGGGACAGGGACTGGAAACACCATATATTTT
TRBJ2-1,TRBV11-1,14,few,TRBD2,CASSFSGSTDEQFF,TGTGCCAGCAGCTTCAGCGGGAGTACCGATGAGCAGTTCTTC
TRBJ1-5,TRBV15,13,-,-,CATGPRRNQPQHF,TGTGCCACCGGCCCCAGGCGCAATCAGCCCCAGCATTTT
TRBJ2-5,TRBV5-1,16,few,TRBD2,CASSSSIAGVGETQYF,TGCGCCAGCAGCTCTTCTATAGCGGGAGTGGGAGAGACCCAGTACTTC
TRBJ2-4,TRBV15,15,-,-,CATSNSGIAKNIQYF,TGTGCCACCAGCAACAGTGGGATAGCCAAAAACATTCAGTACTTC
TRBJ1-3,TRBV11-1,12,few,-,CASSHEGNTIYF,TGTGCCAGCAGCCACGAAGGAAACACCATATATTTT
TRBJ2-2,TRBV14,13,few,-,CASSLSPSGELFF,TGTGCCAGCAGCCTTAGCCCGTCAGGGGAGCTGTTTTTT
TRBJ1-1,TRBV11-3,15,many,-,CASSSQGERGTEAFF,TGTGCCAGCAGCTCACAAGGGGAGCGGGGGACTGAAGCTTTCTTT
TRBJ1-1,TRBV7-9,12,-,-,CASSASNTEAFF,TGTGCCAGCAGCGCCAGCAACACTGAAGCTTTCTTT
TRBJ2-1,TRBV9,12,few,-,CASSVADGEQFF,TGTGCCAGCAGCGTAGCTGATGGTGAGCAGTTCTTC
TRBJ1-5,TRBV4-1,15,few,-,CASSQVSGGNQPQHF,TGCGCCAGCAGCCAAGTATCAGGGGGCAATCAGCCCCAGCATTTT
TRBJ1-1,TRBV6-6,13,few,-,CASSYPLSTEAFF,TGTGCCAGCAGTTACCCCCTAAGCACTGAAGCTTTCTTT
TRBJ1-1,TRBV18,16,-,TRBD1,CASSPPDRDGDTEAFF,TGTGCCAGCTCACCCCCCGACAGGGATGGAGACACTGAAGCTTTCTTT
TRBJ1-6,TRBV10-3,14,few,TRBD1,CAISETGARSPLHF,TGTGCCATCAGTGAGACAGGGGCGCGATCACCCCTCCACTTT
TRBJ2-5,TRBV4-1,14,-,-,CASSRGMPSADQYF,TGCGCCAGCAGCCGAGGCATGCCGAGCGCGGACCAGTACTTC
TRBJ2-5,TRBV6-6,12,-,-,CASSYNQETQYF,TGTGCCAGCAGTTACAATCAAGAGACCCAGTACTTC
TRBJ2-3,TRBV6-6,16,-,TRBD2,CASSYPSGSGSDTQYF,TGTGCCAGCAGTTACCCCAGCGGGAGTGGCTCAGATACGCAGTATTTT
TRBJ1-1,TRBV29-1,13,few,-,CSVEVGTHAEAFF,TGCAGCGTTGAAGTGGGGACGCACGCTGAAGCTTTCTTT
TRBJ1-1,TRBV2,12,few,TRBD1,CASSDAGGEAFF,TGTGCCAGCAGTGATGCAGGGGGTGAAGCTTTCTTT
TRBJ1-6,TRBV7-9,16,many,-,CASSQPTAGGSSPLHF,TGTGCCAGCAGCCAACCGACAGCCGGAGGGAGTTCACCCCTCCACTTT
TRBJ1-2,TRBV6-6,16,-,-,CASSFSALQGSNGYTF,TGTGCCAGCAGTTTCTCCGCCCTTCAGGGAAGTAATGGCTACACCTTC
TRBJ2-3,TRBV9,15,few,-,CASSETPQGTDTQYF,TGTGCCAGCAGCGAAACTCCACAGGGCACAGATACGCAGTATTTT
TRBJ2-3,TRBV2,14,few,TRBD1,CASRMTGSTDTQYF,TGTGCCAGCAGGATGACAGGGAGCACAGATACGCAGTATTTT
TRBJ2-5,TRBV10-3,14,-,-,CAISPGGDFETQYF,TGTGCCATCAGTCCCGGGGGAGATTTCGAGACCCAGTACTTC
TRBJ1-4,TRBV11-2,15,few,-,CASSTRTNANEKLFF,TGTGCCAGCAGCACCCGGACGAACGCAAATGAAAAACTGTTTTTT
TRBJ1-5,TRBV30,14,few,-,CAWSVSMGRKPQHF,TGTGCCTGGAGTGTTTCAATGGGGAGAAAGCCCCAGCATTTT
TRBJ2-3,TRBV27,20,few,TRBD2,CASSIYPPTSGKTSTDTQYF,TGTGCCAGCAGTATATACCCTCCAACTAGCGGGAAGACTAGCACAGATACGCAGTATTTT
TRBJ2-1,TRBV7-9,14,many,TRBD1,CASSLDRGVNEQFF,TGTGCCAGCAGCTTAGACAGGGGGGTAAATGAGCAGTTCTTC
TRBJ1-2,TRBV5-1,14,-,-,CASSLAPEFYGYTF,TGCGCCAGCAGCTTGGCTCCGGAATTCTATGGCTACACCTTC
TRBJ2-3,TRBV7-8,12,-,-,CASSASQGVQYF,TGTGCCAGCAGCGCTTCCCAGGGTGTACAGTATTTT
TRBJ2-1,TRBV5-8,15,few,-,CASSSPGRGDNEQFF,TGTGCCAGCAGCTCCCCAGGTAGGGGAGACAATGAGCAGTTCTTC
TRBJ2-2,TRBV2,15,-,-,CASSQWAGATGELFF,TGTGCCAGCAGTCAGTGGGCAGGGGCTACCGGGGAGCTGTTTTTT
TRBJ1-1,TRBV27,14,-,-,CASSLSMAGSEAFF,TGTGCCAGCAGTTTAAGTATGGCAGGGTCTGAAGCTTTCTTT
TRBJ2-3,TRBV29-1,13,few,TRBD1,CSVEQGAVDTQYF,TGCAGCGTTGAACAGGGGGCTGTAGATACGCAGTATTTT
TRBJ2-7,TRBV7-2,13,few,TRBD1,CASSPTGVLEEYF,TGTGCCAGCAGCCCGACAGGGGTATTAGAGGAGTACTTC
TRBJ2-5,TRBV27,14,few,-,CASSFKGYQETQYF,TGTGCCAGCAGTTTTAAGGGTTACCAAGAGACCCAGTACTTC
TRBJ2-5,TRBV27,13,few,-,CASSRGWEETQYF,TGTGCCAGCAGCCGAGGGTGGGAAGAGACCCAGTACTTC
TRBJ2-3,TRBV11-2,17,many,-,CASSLLSSIKVEDTQYF,TGTGCCAGCAGCTTGTTATCCTCGATCAAGGTGGAGGATACGCAGTATTTT
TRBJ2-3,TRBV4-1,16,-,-,CASSQGRAARTDTQYF,TGCGCCAGCAGCCAAGGTCGGGCAGCGCGCACAGATACGCAGTATTTT
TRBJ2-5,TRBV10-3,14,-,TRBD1,CAIGKGTGQETQYF,TGTGCCATAGGGAAAGGGACAGGGCAAGAGACCCAGTACTTC
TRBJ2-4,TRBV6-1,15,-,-,CASSGTADSKNIQYF,TGTGCCAGCAGTGGAACAGCGGACTCCAAAAACATTCAGTACTTC
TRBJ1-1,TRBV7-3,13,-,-,CASSLRGNTEAFF,TGTGCCAGCAGCTTGCGGGGGAACACTGAAGCTTTCTTT
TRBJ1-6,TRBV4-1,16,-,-,CASSQGQANLRSPLHF,TGCGCCAGCAGCCAAGGTCAGGCCAACCTTAGGTCACCCCTCCACTTT
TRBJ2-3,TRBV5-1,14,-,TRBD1,CASSRTGGADTQYF,TGCGCCAGCAGTCGGACAGGGGGCGCAGATACGCAGTATTTT
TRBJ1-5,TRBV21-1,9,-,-,CASNQPQHF,TGTGCCAGCAATCAGCCCCAGCATTTT
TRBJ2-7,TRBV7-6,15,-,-,CASSLGRGLSYEQYF,TGTGCCAGCAGCTTAGGGCGGGGACTTTCCTACGAGCAGTACTTC
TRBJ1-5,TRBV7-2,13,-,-,CASSPGQNQPQHF,TGTGCCAGCAGCCCCGGACAGAATCAGCCCCAGCATTTT
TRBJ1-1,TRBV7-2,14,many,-,CASSSTRGNTEAFF,TGTGCCAGCAGCTCAACAAGGGGGAACACTGAAGCTTTCTTT
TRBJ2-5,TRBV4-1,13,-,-,CASSQGTEETQYF,TGCGCCAGCAGCCAGGGCACGGAAGAGACCCAGTACTTC
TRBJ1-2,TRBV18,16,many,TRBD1,CASSPDQGGVNYGYTF,TGTGCCAGCTCACCGGATCAGGGGGGCGTGAACTATGGCTACACCTTC